The 29 T cell receptor beta chains in this list originate from one sample, sequenced in a study of cytotoxic CD8 clonotypes in ibrutinib-treated CLL. Only in-frame clones appear in the TCRdb table, and some are missing; sequencing was by immunoSEQ multiplex PCR. This sample has about 140,000 clones, with 70% to 90% found just once. Sequenced material: PBMCs, taken after 36 months of ibrutinib treatment. The receptors derive from a human donor with chronic lymphocytic leukemia.

The V gene is TRBV30, the J gene TRBJ1-5; D is unresolved. V was shortened by 1 base and J by 0 bases, with 4 bases between the two germline ends. Germline assignment: CDR1 GTSNPN and CDR2 SVGIG (reference sequence). The CDR3 loop spans 13 amino acids. This chain's CDR3 is CAWSGNSNQPQHF. For the CDR3, the DNA is TGTGCCTGGAGTGGGAATAGCAATCAGCCCCAGCATTTT.

The chain carries TRBV7-9 and TRBJ1-4; D not resolved. Trimming left V 3 bases short and J 7 bases short, with 9 bases between. Germline CDR1 reads SEHNR; CDR2 reads FQNEAQ (reference sequence). The CDR3 has 13 residues. The CDR3 DNA is TGTGCCAGCAGCTTTGGGGAGGGTGAAAAACTGTTTTTT. Protein: CASSFGEGEKLFF.

The rearrangement uses TRBV19 and TRBJ1-5; a possible D gene is TRBD1 (6 bases). V dropped 5 bases and J dropped 7 bases, with 15 bases sitting between them. The CDR3 totals 14 residues. Germline V gene data show CDR1 as LNHDA and CDR2 as SQIVND (reference sequence). The CDR3 is CASSARGRGQPQHF. For the CDR3, the DNA is TGTGCCAGTAGTGCCAGGGGTCGGGGACAGCCCCAGCATTTT.

The chain combines TRBV18 with TRBJ1-1, with D possibly being TRBD1 (5 bases). The V gene's germline CDR1 is KGHSH and CDR2 LQKENI. V gave up 3 bases and J gave up 5 bases, with 13 bases separating them. The CDR3 spans 14 residues. DNA of the CDR3: TGTGCCAGCTCACCTAAGATCGGGGGGACTGAAGCTTTCTTT. It specifies CASSPKIGGTEAFF.

This clone was seen a few times. The chain combines TRBV19 with TRBJ2-7; 10 nucleotides agree with TRBD2. The length of the CDR3 is 14 residues. Germline-derived CDR1 and CDR2 are LNHDA and SQIVND (reference sequence). V lost 3 bases and J lost 6; bases outside the gene matches: 5. The CDR3, as DNA: TGTGCCAGTAGTATCGGTCTAGCGGGAGTCGAGCAGTACTTC. Amino acids: CASSIGLAGVEQYF.

The chain employs TRBV21-1 and TRBJ2-7; the table names TRBD2, a call not compared with the DNA. TRBV21-1 is recorded as a pseudogene. The CDR3 consists of 17 residues. The CDR3 region is CASSNREERGTTYEQYF. CDR3 sequence (DNA): TGTGCCAGCAGCAACCGAGAAGAGCGGGGCACAACCTACGAGCAGTACTTC.

This clone was observed a single time. This chain connects TRBV19 to TRBJ1-2; D is uncertain. The CDR3 has 14 amino acids. The V and J ends lost 5 bases and 1 base respectively, with 11 bases between them. Per germline, CDR1 LNHDA and CDR2 SQIVND (reference sequence). CDR3 protein: CASSSVGLNYGYTF. CDR3 bases: TGTGCCAGTAGTTCCGTTGGACTTAACTATGGCTACACCTTC.

The chain links TRBV5-1 to TRBJ2-5; D is ambiguous. Looked up from germline, CDR1 is SGHRS and CDR2 is YFSETQ. This CDR3 contains 11 residues. V was cut by 4 bases and J by 0 bases, with 1 base left in between. As DNA, the CDR3 is TGCGCCAGCAGCAACCAAGAGACCCAGTACTTC. This gives the protein CASSNQETQYF. Together with reference TRBV5-1 and TRBJ2-5, the CDR3 gives the full variable domain: KAGVTQTPRYLIKTRGQQVTLSCSPISGHRSVSWYQQTPGQGLQFLFEYFSETQRNKGNFPGRFSGRQFSNSRSEMNVSTLELGDSALYLCASSNQETQYFGPGTRLLVL.

The chain joins TRBV5-1 to TRBJ2-6; the D is unclear. V gave up 3 bases and J gave up 2 bases, with 6 bases separating them. The CDR3 is 14 residues long. CDR1 is SGHRS and CDR2 is YFSETQ in the germline V gene. CDR3 protein: CASSSTAGANVLTF. CDR3 DNA sequence: TGCGCCAGCAGCTCAACGGCTGGGGCCAACGTCCTGACTTTC.

The chain links TRBV5-6 to TRBJ1-3, with 8 bases lining up with TRBD1. V shed 4 bases and J 2 bases; nucleotides not matched to a gene: 8. CDR3 length equals 16 residues. The germline gives CDR1 SGHDT, CDR2 YYEEEE. This chain's CDR3 is CASSHLDRETGNTIYF. The CDR3 DNA sequence: TGTGCCAGCAGCCATTTGGACAGGGAGACTGGAAACACCATATATTTT.

The gene calls are TRBV15 and TRBJ1-2, with D perhaps TRBD1 (6 bases). Germline V lookup: CDR1 LNHNV, CDR2 YYDKDF (reference sequence). This CDR3 has 15 amino acids. Between the trimmed V and J ends, which lost 2 bases and 4 bases, there was a span of 14 bases. This CDR3 reads CATSRRGTTIYGYTF. The DNA of the CDR3 is TGTGCCACCAGCAGAAGGGGGACAACTATCTATGGCTACACCTTC.

V gene TRBV7-2 combines with J gene TRBJ1-5; D is ambiguous. Trimming removed 2 bases at V and 4 bases at J, with 15 bases between. Looked up from germline, CDR1 is SGHTA and CDR2 is FQGNSA. The CDR3 loop spans 16 amino acids. DNA of the CDR3: TGTGCCAGCAGCTTACCCGGACCGCGTGTTAATCAGCCCCAGCATTTT. Protein: CASSLPGPRVNQPQHF.

The chain couples TRBV4-1 to TRBJ2-3, with 7 positions matching TRBD1. After removal of 0 bases from V and 7 bases from J, the junction contained 7 bases not matched to a gene. The length of the CDR3 is 15 residues. Looked up from germline, CDR1 is MGHRA and CDR2 is YSYEKL. In DNA, the CDR3 is TGCGCCAGCAGCCAAGATTGGCAGGGGGAAAATACGCAGTATTTT. This gives the protein CASSQDWQGENTQYF.

This chain uses TRBV4-1 with TRBJ2-5; 11 bases match TRBD2. The CDR3 extends over 17 amino acids. Trimming removed 1 base from V and 6 bases from J; junction bases left unmatched: 10. Germline lookup yields CDR1 MGHRA and CDR2 YSYEKL. The CDR3 nucleotides are TGCGCCAGCAGCCAAGTTTTTAGCGGGGGGGCGGAGAAGACCCAGTACTTC. Protein sequence: CASSQVFSGGAEKTQYF.

The chain is built from TRBV7-2 and TRBJ2-4; no reliable D call. The V gene lost 1 base and the J gene lost 0 bases, with 7 bases spanning the gap. Germline values: CDR1 SGHTA, CDR2 FQGNSA. There are 15 residues in the CDR3. CDR3 sequence reads: CASSLVGPAKNIQYF. The DNA of the CDR3 is TGTGCCAGCAGCTTAGTAGGCCCAGCCAAAAACATTCAGTACTTC.

This sequence joins TRBV12-5 and TRBJ2-7; 7 bases map to TRBD2. J lost 3 bases, V lost 1 base, and 18 bases had no gene match. This CDR3 has 19 residues. CDR1 and CDR2 (germline): LGHNT, FRNRAP. CDR3: CASGLARPGGREISYEQYF. The CDR3 DNA is TGTGCTAGTGGTTTGGCCCGCCCCGGTGGGCGGGAGATCAGCTACGAGCAGTACTTC.

A remark on this clone: Germline and junction disagree at one end, which may indicate a read error. Here the CDR3 reads CSVSRGGDQHF. CDR3 coding DNA: TGCAGCGTGAGCAGGGGAGGGGATCAACACTTC. The chain recombines TRBV29-1 with TRBJ1-2; a possible D gene is TRBD1 (6 bases). Per germline, CDR1 SQVTM and CDR2 ANQGSEA. This CDR3 comprises 11 residues.

The chain links TRBV14 to TRBJ1-1, with a weak D call TRBD1 (6 bases). The CDR3 runs to 16 residues. V shed 0 bases and J shed 3 bases, with 14 bases lying between them. The germline V gene encodes CDR1 SGHDN and CDR2 FVKESK. CDR3 DNA: TGTGCCAGCAGCCAAGAGGTCAACAGGGCCTACACTGAAGCTTTCTTT. This gives the protein CASSQEVNRAYTEAFF.

The genes are TRBV29-1 and TRBJ1-2, with D unclear. The CDR3 extends over 11 amino acids. V was clipped by 6 bases and J by 3 bases, with 8 bases between them. From germline, CDR1 is SQVTM and CDR2 ANQGSEA. CDR3 nucleotide sequence: TGCAGCGTGGCCATCGACTATGGCTACACCTTC. Encoded protein: CSVAIDYGYTF.

This rearrangement joins TRBV4-1 to TRBJ2-7; 9 bases are a match to TRBD1. The CDR3 contains 16 residues. V gave up 4 bases and J gave up 4 bases; unmatched junction bases: 11. CDR1 and CDR2 (germline): MGHRA, YSYEKL. CDR3 DNA sequence: TGCGCCAGCAGCCGCTACCCGGGGACAGGGACTTACGAGCAGTACTTC. This encodes CASSRYPGTGTYEQYF.

A few counts support this clone. In DNA form, the CDR3 reads TGTGCCAGTGGACCCACTTGGACAGGGCTAAGGCAGCCCCAGCATTTT. Protein: CASGPTWTGLRQPQHF. The chain joins TRBV19 to TRBJ1-5, with 8 nucleotides matching TRBD1. Per the germline V gene, CDR1 is LNHDA and CDR2 is SQIVND (reference sequence). The CDR3 consists of 16 residues. V lost 8 bases, J lost 7 bases, and 16 bases stayed unmatched. Using reference TRBV19 and TRBJ1-5 for the parts outside the CDR3, the full variable domain is DGGITQSPKYLFRKEGQNVTLSCEQNLNHDAMYWYRQDPGQGLRLIYYSQIVNDFQKGDIAEGYSVSREKKESFPLTVTSAQKNPTAFYLCASGPTWTGLRQPQHFGDGTRLSIL.

The DNA of the CDR3 is TGTGCCAGCAGCTTGGTCAGGGCTAAACAAGAGACCCAGTACTTC. Its translation: CASSLVRAKQETQYF. This chain links TRBV5-4 with TRBJ2-5, with D perhaps TRBD1 (5 bases). CDR3 size: 15 residues. The germline V and J ends were trimmed by 0 bases and 2 bases, with 11 bases remaining between them. The germline CDR1 and CDR2 sequences are SGHNT and YYREEE (reference sequence).

This chain joins TRBV4-1 and TRBJ1-4; D is undetermined. Germline V gene data show CDR1 as MGHRA and CDR2 as YSYEKL. V shed 4 bases and J shed 0 bases, with 21 bases lying between them. The CDR3 loop spans 19 amino acids. This CDR3 is CASSLQDLLVNPTNEKLFF. As DNA, the CDR3 is TGCGCCAGCAGCCTGCAGGACCTACTGGTCAATCCAACTAATGAAAAACTGTTTTTT.

CDR3 region: CASSYGTLEPDEQFF. CDR3 nucleotide sequence: TGCGCCAGCAGCTACGGGACTCTCGAACCCGATGAGCAGTTCTTC. The chain recombines TRBV5-1 with TRBJ2-1; a weak D match, TRBD2 (6 bases). With 3 bases removed from V and 8 bases from J, the gap between germline ends came to 18 bases. This CDR3 has 15 residues. Germline loops: CDR1 SGHRS, CDR2 YFSETQ. Together with reference TRBV5-1 and TRBJ2-1, the CDR3 gives the full variable domain: KAGVTQTPRYLIKTRGQQVTLSCSPISGHRSVSWYQQTPGQGLQFLFEYFSETQRNKGNFPGRFSGRQFSNSRSEMNVSTLELGDSALYLCASSYGTLEPDEQFFGPGTRLTVL.

This chain connects TRBV21-1 to TRBJ1-2; TRBD1 is the table's D call and was not checked against the DNA. TRBV21-1 is reported as a pseudogene. The CDR3 totals 14 residues. The DNA of the CDR3 is TGTGCCAGCCAACGGAAGGGGCCTCTATGGGGCTACACCTTC. Translating it yields CASQRKGPLWGYTF.

The rearrangement links TRBV7-9 to TRBJ1-4; TRBD1 matches 11 bases. J gave up 8 bases and V 5 bases, and 10 bases lay outside the gene matches. Germline loops: CDR1 SEHNR, CDR2 FQNEAQ (reference sequence). The CDR3 consists of 16 residues. The CDR3 is CASSSGSGTGGEKLFF. CDR3 DNA sequence: TGTGCCAGCAGCAGCGGCTCCGGGACAGGGGGAGAAAAACTGTTTTTT.

This clone was detected only once. CDR3 residues: CASSTSWTQAFF. CDR3 DNA sequence: TGTGCCAGCAGCACCTCTTGGACTCAAGCTTTCTTT. The chain couples TRBV7-9 to TRBJ1-1; D is uncertain. This CDR3 has 12 residues. The V end was cut by 5 bases, the J end by 9 bases, with 13 bases between. CDR1 is SEHNR, CDR2 FQNEAQ, per germline (reference sequence). The variable domain in full, with the rest retrieved from reference TRBV7-9 and TRBJ1-1, is DTGVSQNPRHKITKRGQNVTFRCDPISEHNRLYWYRQTLGQGPEFLTYFQNEAQLEKSRLLSDRFSAERPKGSFSTLEIQRTEQGDSAMYLCASSTSWTQAFFGQGTRLTVV.

CDR3 amino acids: CASSQGQGAGNTIYF. In nucleotides, the CDR3 is TGTGCCAGCAGCCAAGGACAGGGCGCTGGAAACACCATATATTTT. The chain joins TRBV4-2 to TRBJ1-3; 7 nucleotides match TRBD1. The CDR3 contains 15 residues. Germline V CDR1 and CDR2: LGHNA, YNFKEQ. Trimming at V came to 1 base and at J to 2 bases, leaving 2 bases not matched to a gene.

The V call is TRBV27, the J call TRBJ2-7; 8 bases map to TRBD1. The V gene's germline CDR1 is MNHEY and CDR2 SMNVEV (reference sequence). The J segment lost 5 bases and the V segment lost 2 bases, leaving 14 bases of the junction unmatched. This CDR3 is 17 amino acids long. Here the CDR3 DNA reads TGTGCCAGCAGTTTAATTGGTGGGGCAGGGGGCTTTAACGAGCAGTACTTC. Amino acids: CASSLIGGAGGFNEQYF.